Listed below are T cell receptor beta chains from one sample, sequenced in a study of CD8 T cells in ankylosing spondylitis. TCRdb reprocessed the 5' RACE reads with MiXCR, giving one entry per CDR3 protein. The profile shows around 540,000 distinct CDR3 sequences, 10% to 15% of them singletons. Sequenced: blood, either unsorted or a sorted T cell fraction (not recorded which). All receptors derive from a male donor with ankylosing spondylitis. Each CDR3 is given with its conserved first and last residue. The order of the fields is CDR3 DNA, CDR3 protein, J gene, clone size, D gene, V gene. D genes are given only for firm matches. For some rows the clone size is stated as once, few or many, or as a class when expanded; others skip it.

TGTGCCAGCAGCTGGACAGGGGGCGCGTCGAATGAGCAGTTCTTC	CASSWTGGASNEQFF	TRBJ2-1	-	TRBD1	TRBV7-9
TGTGCCAGCTCACCACCACCGGGACAGACCTACGAGCAGTACTTC	CASSPPPGQTYEQYF	TRBJ2-7	-	TRBD1	TRBV18
TGTGCCAGCAGCTTGGGACTAGCAATAGATACGCAGTATTTT	CASSLGLAIDTQYF	TRBJ2-3	-	TRBD2	TRBV5-6
TGTGCCAGCAACCCGGGCCTTGGGACAGATACGCAGTATTTT	CASNPGLGTDTQYF	TRBJ2-3	-	-	TRBV6-1
TGTGCCAGCAGCCGAGGGACTTATAACACCGGGGAGCTGTTTTTT	CASSRGTYNTGELFF	TRBJ2-2	few	-	TRBV14
TGTGCCAGCAAGGACAGTTCTAGGAGCTCCTATAATTCACCCCTCCACTTT	CASKDSSRSSYNSPLHF	TRBJ1-6	many	-	TRBV7-9
TGTGCCACCAGTGATTCCCGACAGGGGGCTTACAATGAGCAGTTCTTC	CATSDSRQGAYNEQFF	TRBJ2-1	-	TRBD1	TRBV24-1
TGTGCCAGCAGCTTAGAGGTGAACAAAAACATTCAGTACTTC	CASSLEVNKNIQYF	TRBJ2-4	-	-	TRBV7-9
TGTGCCAGCAGCTTAGATCTTAGCTGGGGAGCCAGGGGGTACACTGAAGCTTTCTTT	CASSLDLSWGARGYTEAFF	TRBJ1-1	few	TRBD1	TRBV11-2
TGCGCCAGCAGCGCTAGAGGGACTAGCGGGAGTGGGGGCCCAGATACGCAGTATTTT	CASSARGTSGSGGPDTQYF	TRBJ2-3	few	TRBD2	TRBV5-1
TGTGCCAGCAGCTTGGTTGGGCAGGCAAGCTCTGGCTACACCTTC	CASSLVGQASSGYTF	TRBJ1-2	-	-	TRBV5-6
TGTGCCAGCAGTTCGCCTACAGGGTTCGGGGAGCTGTTTTTT	CASSSPTGFGELFF	TRBJ2-2	many	-	TRBV12-3/TRBV12-4
TGTGCCAGCAGCGTTGATAGCGGGAGATACGAGCAGTACTTC	CASSVDSGRYEQYF	TRBJ2-7	-	TRBD2	TRBV9
TGCGCCAGCAGCCCTTTAGGACAGGACAATAATGAAAAACTGTTTTTT	CASSPLGQDNNEKLFF	TRBJ1-4	few	TRBD1	TRBV5-1
TGTGCCAGCAGCTTTAGGTGGACTGGGCGGGGGGCCGGGGAGCAGTTCTTC	CASSFRWTGRGAGEQFF	TRBJ2-1	-	TRBD2	TRBV11-2
TGTGCCAGCAGCTACGGGGGAGAGAGTCAGCCCCAGCATTTT	CASSYGGESQPQHF	TRBJ1-5	many	-	TRBV7-8
TGTGCCAGCACCACAAAGGGGGCGGCAGGAACTGAAGCTTTCTTT	CASTTKGAAGTEAFF	TRBJ1-1	few	TRBD1	TRBV3-1
TGCGCCAGCAGCGTCTCAACCACAGGCACTGAAGCTTTCTTT	CASSVSTTGTEAFF	TRBJ1-1	-	-	TRBV5-1
TGTGCCAGCAGCGTAGTTGTGAACACTGAAGCTTTCTTT	CASSVVVNTEAFF	TRBJ1-1	-	-	TRBV9
TGTGCCACCACTGGCTTGGGACAGGGCTTCAATGAGCAGTTCTTC	CATTGLGQGFNEQFF	TRBJ2-1	many	TRBD1	TRBV24-1
TGTGCCAGCAGCCCGGCGGGGCGTCGCGCGAACACCGGGGAGCTGTTTTTT	CASSPAGRRANTGELFF	TRBJ2-2	few	-	TRBV11-2
TGTGCCAGCAGCTTAGGAGTAGGCTATGGCTACACCTTC	CASSLGVGYGYTF	TRBJ1-2	-	-	TRBV11-2
TGCAGTGCTTGGGGACCCCGTTTCGATGAGCAGTTCTTC	CSAWGPRFDEQFF	TRBJ2-1	many	-	TRBV20-1
TGCAGTGCTCCTAGGAGGGACAGCGTATATGGCTACACCTTC	CSAPRRDSVYGYTF	TRBJ1-2	many	TRBD1	TRBV20-1
TGTGCCAGCAGCGTATCGGTAGAGGGCTGGGAGACCCAGTACTTC	CASSVSVEGWETQYF	TRBJ2-5	-	-	TRBV9
TGTGCCAGCAGCCATGCTACAAACCAGCAGCTAAATACGCAGTATTTT	CASSHATNQQLNTQYF	TRBJ2-3	-	-	TRBV4-2
TGTGCCACCCGGACTAGCGGGAGCCATGAGCAGTTCTTC	CATRTSGSHEQFF	TRBJ2-1	-	TRBD2	TRBV24-1
TGTGCCAGCAGCTTACCTCTCGCAACTAATGAAAAACTGTTTTTT	CASSLPLATNEKLFF	TRBJ1-4	-	-	TRBV7-9